This T cell receptor (beta chain) originates from a study of spatial heterogeneity in lung cancer. This clonotype was found a few times. This CDR3 contains 14 residues. V was cut by 3 bases and J by 5 bases, with 16 bases left in between. Per germline, CDR1 SQVTM and CDR2 ANQGSEA. Noted time point: sample taken at primary tumor resection. The input material, whole RNA from tumor, nontumor lung or frozen PBMC, was sequenced unsorted. The library protocol tagged each TCR cDNA with a unique molecular identifier. TCRdb reanalysed the 5' RACE reads using MiXCR and keeps one entry per CDR3 protein. The sample yields tens of thousands of distinct CDR3 sequences, roughly 10% seen once.

Material: PBMCs, obtained at surgery. V gene TRBV29-1 combines with J gene TRBJ2-5; the D gene could be TRBD1 or TRBD2 (5 bases each). This receptor was taken from a male donor with early-stage non-small cell lung cancer. DNA for the CDR3: TGCAGCGTTGATGCTGGGGCGGGTGGTGAGACCCAGTACTTC. Translation: CSVDAGAGGETQYF.